This T cell receptor beta chain was captured in a study of blood T cell repertoires in COVID-19. Turning to the study itself: The United States, Italy and Spain supplied acute and convalescent COVID-19 samples. T cells, B-cell-depleted T cells, or PBMCs provided the cDNA or gDNA that served as material.

CDR3 length equals 13 residues. Trimming stripped 5 bases from V and 9 bases from J, with 15 bases between. From germline, CDR1 is SGDLS and CDR2 YYNGEE. Original processing notes: Amplification with reference gene primers provided the estimates of nucleated cell counts. TCRdb's copy holds only in-frame clones and misses some; the assay was immunoSEQ multiplex PCR. Clonal size and the V and J genes are those of that table, whereas D and trimming came from the DNA. The table lists roughly 200,000 clones, 75% to 80% of them singletons, with approximately 9% in the top ten. This receptor was identified in a woman aged 45-59 years with active or convalescent COVID-19. Sequencing was performed on peripheral blood. V and J are TRBV9 and TRBJ1-5; a possible D gene is TRBD1 (5 bases). CDR3 sequence: CASSRGGTGPQHF. CDR3 DNA sequence: TGTGCCAGCAGTCGAGGAGGGACCGGGCCCCAGCATTTT.